Sequencing of this T cell receptor beta chain was carried out in a study of T cell responses to AZD1222 COVID-19 vaccine. The study, taken as a whole, reports: Possibly, clonal diversity was underestimated; donors were largely white British and included more females.

The germline gives CDR1 KGHSH, CDR2 LQKENI. The CDR3 sequence is 13 residues long. V lost 3 bases and J 6 bases, leaving 11 bases between the germline ends. A word on this clone: Its antigen is undetermined.

Produced via immunoSEQ multiplex PCR; TCRdb's table is partial and in-frame only. The profile shows 70,000 or so clones, over 65% of them singletons. The receptor comes from an adult who received the AZD1222 COVID-19 vaccine. The sample consisted of peripheral blood, taken 28 days after the second AZD1222 dose. The J gene is TRBJ1-2, the V gene TRBV18, with D unclear. The CDR3 reads CASSPPAGNGYTF. In DNA, the CDR3 is TGTGCCAGCTCACCCCCTGCGGGCAATGGCTACACCTTC.